These 2 T cell receptor beta chains were all obtained from the same sample, sequenced in a study of cytomegalovirus exposure and HLA in healthy donors. Primers for the PCR totalled 60 Vbeta and 13 Jbeta. The protocol was immunoSEQ multiplex PCR, while the TCRdb copy is restricted to in-frame clones and leaves out a portion. The table shows around 130,000 clones, with around 8.5% occurring only once. What was sequenced was PBMCs. Receptors were obtained from a man in his forties or fifties in good health and CMV-seronegative.

This clone turned up a few times. This chain connects TRBV6-5 to TRBJ2-3; the D is unclear. The V end was cut by 5 bases, the J end by 2 bases, with 8 bases between. The CDR3 is 13 residues long. In germline, CDR1 is MNHEY, CDR2 SVGAGI. The CDR3 spells CASSGAFTDTQYF. CDR3 nucleotide sequence: TGTGCCAGCAGTGGAGCGTTCACAGATACGCAGTATTTT.

Worth noting for this clone: The junction shows a germline mismatch at one end, possibly a read error. J is TRBJ2-7 and V is TRBV6-6; 9 nucleotides align to TRBD1. The CDR3 spans 14 residues. Germline V lookup: CDR1 MNHNY, CDR2 SVGAGI (reference sequence). The CDR3: CASSYAGTGYEQHF. CDR3 nucleotides: TGTGCCAGCAGTTATGCGGGGACAGGGTACGAGCAGCACTTC.